This TCR beta chain is drawn from a study of blood T cell repertoires in COVID-19. At the level of the study: Spain, Italy and the United States supplied samples that represented acute and convalescent COVID-19.

Libraries were prepared by immunoSEQ multiplex PCR; TCRdb keeps only in-frame clonotypes and omits some of them. The sample consists of 250,000 to 350,000 clones, more than 75% of them appearing once. The CDR3 extends over 12 amino acids. CDR1 is GTSNPN and CDR2 is SVGIG in the germline V gene (reference sequence). The V and J ends lost 1 base and 3 bases respectively, with 7 bases between them. Recruits, aged roughly 18 to 90 years, lived in 20 to 30 US areas. Allocation to cohorts depended on clinical history reported by the participants. The recovered donors of Cohort 3 showed two negative PCRs, clearance, or symptom resolution.

The material sequenced was PBMCs or T cells enriched from blood (not recorded which). This chain uses TRBV30 with TRBJ2-7; TRBD1 might be the D (6 bases). This TCR was recovered from a man in his 60s who had recovered from COVID-19. The CDR3 is CAWSADSYEQYF. CDR3 DNA: TGTGCCTGGAGTGCGGACAGCTACGAGCAGTACTTC.